This TCR beta chain was obtained from a study of naive and memory T cell subsets. Two oligonucleotides, mixed equimolar, formed the beta constant-region primer covering TRBC1 and TRBC2. TCRdb used MiXCR to reprocess the UMI-ligation and nested PCR reads, holding one entry per CDR3 protein. The repertoire has roughly 140,000 distinct CDR3 sequences, over 15% of them found once; the top ten carry 0.14% to 0.15%. Whole-study results and caveats: In naive cells, over 85% of TCR sequences were seen only once. In CD4 and CD8 cells, diversity dropped from naive through EMRA.

Trimming cost V 5 bases and J 4 bases, with 12 bases left between them. The germline gives CDR1 SNHLY, CDR2 FYNNEI. This CDR3 comprises 14 residues. There are a few counts of this clonotype. Its antigen is as yet unknown. The chain recombines TRBV2 with TRBJ1-5; D is perhaps TRBD1 (5 bases). This TCR was sampled from a human donor in good health. The sequencing sample was made of naive CD4+ T cells from blood. The CDR3 nucleotides read TGTGCCAGCAGTTGGCAGGGAGAAAATCAGCCCCAGCATTTT. The encoded protein is CASSWQGENQPQHF.